This is a list of T cell receptor beta chains from one sample in a study of shared clonotypes between healthy human individuals. Clones were read by immunoSEQ multiplex PCR, and TCRdb kept only the in-frame ones, dropping some. In the table there are 200,000 to 250,000 clones, over 60% of which are singletons. The source material was memory CD4+ T cells sorted from blood. All receptors derive from a man aged 25-45 years in good health. Both conserved end residues are part of each CDR3. The D gene is left open where the match is weak. Clone size appears in some rows only: once, few, many, or a class for an expanded clone.

DNA: TGTGCCAGCAGTTCGACAGGCTACACCGGGGAGCTGTTTTTT
CDR3: CASSSTGYTGELFF
size: few
V: TRBV6-5
D: .
J: TRBJ2-2

DNA: TGTGCCAGCAGCCAAGCAGGGGGGAGAAACACCATATATTTT
CDR3: CASSQAGGRNTIYF
size: few
V: TRBV4-2
D: TRBD1
J: TRBJ1-3

DNA: TGTGCCAGCAGCGCGACAGCCAGCACAGATACGCAGTATTTT
CDR3: CASSATASTDTQYF
size: .
V: TRBV27
D: .
J: TRBJ2-3

DNA: TGTGCCAGTAGCCCGCAGGGGAAGGGGCGGCCCCAGCATTTT
CDR3: CASSPQGKGRPQHF
size: few
V: TRBV19
D: .
J: TRBJ1-5

DNA: TGTGCCACCAGCAGAGGTGACGGGACAGGGAGAAACGAGCAGTACTTC
CDR3: CATSRGDGTGRNEQYF
size: .
V: TRBV15
D: TRBD1
J: TRBJ2-7

DNA: TGTGCCTGGAGTGCAATAGCGAACACTGAAGCTTTCTTT
CDR3: CAWSAIANTEAFF
size: .
V: TRBV30
D: .
J: TRBJ1-1

DNA: TGCGCCAGCAGCCTTTCTCCTAACAATGAGCAGTTCTTC
CDR3: CASSLSPNNEQFF
size: .
V: TRBV5-1
D: .
J: TRBJ2-1

DNA: TGTGCCAGCAGCTTATTCCAGGGAGCCCATTACGAGCAGTACTTC
CDR3: CASSLFQGAHYEQYF
size: .
V: TRBV11-2
D: .
J: TRBJ2-7

DNA: TGTGCCAGCAGCACTAGGGGTGATGAGACCCAGTACTTC
CDR3: CASSTRGDETQYF
size: few
V: TRBV5-8
D: .
J: TRBJ2-5

DNA: TGTGCCAGCAGCTTAGGAGCCAACCGACTCACAGATACGCAGTATTTT
CDR3: CASSLGANRLTDTQYF
size: .
V: TRBV7-2
D: .
J: TRBJ2-3

DNA: TGTGCCAGCAGCCACGACAGGGGGCTAAATCAGCCCCAGCATTTT
CDR3: CASSHDRGLNQPQHF
size: .
V: TRBV28
D: TRBD1
J: TRBJ1-5

DNA: TGTGCCAGCAGCTTACGACAAAACATTCAGTACTTC
CDR3: CASSLRQNIQYF
size: .
V: TRBV7-9
D: .
J: TRBJ2-4